The T cell receptor beta chain described here comes from a study of shared clonotypes between healthy human individuals (dated by TCRdb to 2018 to 2021). Regarding the research as a whole: Two women and a few men aged 18 to 49 years were included in the cohort. Different laboratories and diverse techniques were used to prepare libraries and sequence TCR repertoires, to increase sequencing depth and limit assay-specific biases. For each donor, CD4 naive and CD4 memory were each run on three plates, CD8 naive on two plates, and CD8 memory on one plate. Each donor's leukapheresis produced roughly between roughly 0.85 and 10 billion PBMCs. To estimate repertoire size and how much clonotype sharing occurs between individuals, the study deeply sequenced the blood TCR repertoires of roughly 5 healthy adults.

On this clone itself: This clone's antigen is unknown. No much larger clone exists at a distance of one base, and base qualities are not known.

CD8 naive samples were obtained by positive selection for CCR7 among CD45RO-negative cells, yielding a CD45RA+CCR7+ population from which TemRA cells were excluded. The donors were healthy, HIV-negative adults who had no recently reported acute infections or vaccinations. Every donor was a Caucasian adult residing in Nashville, Tennessee, USA. Blood was obtained by leukapheresis, after which PBMCs were separated by Ficoll-Histopaque density gradient centrifugation and cryopreserved in liquid nitrogen vapor phase. Analytical flow cytometry was used to check the purity and quantity of every magnetically sorted T cell population. Each sorted fraction had its genomic DNA isolated and then quantified by UV absorbance on a Nanodrop 2000c. TCR CDR3 regions were amplified from genomic DNA by multiplex PCR using the deep immunoSEQ assay. Extracted genomic DNA from each cell subset was distributed evenly across all wells of several immunoSEQ 96-well plates, and each plate was treated as a replicate. Each replicate PCR for sorted subsets received about 0.2 ug genomic DNA, equal to roughly 30,000 T cell genomes. Purified libraries were measured with a Qubit 3.0 fluorometer, size-checked on a Bioanalyzer 2100, and measured again with the KAPA Library Quantification kit. Every immunoSEQ 96-well plate was sequenced on a dedicated single-read 150-cycle Illumina NextSeq 550 flow cell. Regarding the original processing steps: Because the immunoSEQ output held only junctional sequences and lacked quality scores, the filtering could not match the filtering applied to full-length reads. To assign V/J genes and CDR3, sequences were annotated using PyIR, a Python wrapper for IgBLAST v1.9, with IMGT germline references. Any read was removed if the V/J assignment was weak (E-value above 1e-6), the CDR3 was missing, or the read contained stop codons, out-of-frame junctions, or ambiguous translated residues. V3J clonotypes were defined as sequences sharing the same inferred V gene, J gene, and CDR3 amino acid sequence. Percentage overlap between repertoires was computed as shared unique clonotypes divided by the size of the smaller repertoire. Repertoire richness was assessed with RTK rarefaction, the Chao1 estimator, and Recon v2.1 estimates of unobserved clonotypes. OLGA was used to compute generation probabilities for all TCRbeta clonotypes that the gDNA method yielded from a few donors. Drawn from immuneACCESS, this table holds only the in-frame rearrangements with V and J called that TCRdb kept. Clones are partly lost; checked studies trace under half to an unresolved V gene and leave the rest unexplained. The V and J calls and clone size were taken over from that table, and D and trimming were inferred from the DNA. This sample has around 2,100,000 clones in its table, and just under 95% of those were observed once. In total, the top ten clones hold 1.2% of the sample.

Including the terminal cysteine and phenylalanine, the CDR3 comprises 16 residues. Only the CDR3 DNA stays, 48 bases, in frame from base 1. Relative to germline, V is 0 bases shorter and J is 0 bases shorter, with 10 bases between their ends. CDR1 and CDR2, looked up from the germline V gene, are MNHNS and SASEGT. General findings and caveats noted by the study authors: Larger estimated clonotype richness was generally found for naive subsets than for memory subsets. Sharing across a few donors was observed for 5% to 6.5% of naive CD4, around 3.5% of naive CD8, 2% to 2.5% of memory CD4, and roughly 0.43% of memory CD8 clonotypes. Based on pairwise subsampling, the degree of clonotype sharing among donors was expected to be affected by sequencing depth. Only blood was sampled, and tissue TCR repertoires likely differ from those in blood. The small number of donors limited the genetic and exposure-history diversity represented. Even with the large sequencing depth, rarefaction of the sorted-subset datasets indicated that sequencing was incomplete. Compared with non-shared clonotypes, the clonotypes found in all four sorted-subset donors had higher generation probabilities.

The sequencing input was naive CD8+ T cells sorted from blood. This specimen's cell subset or site label, interpreted: CD45RA+CCR7+. The chain was built from TRBV6-1 and TRBJ2-3; tentative D gene TRBD1, with 5 bases matching. This sequence originates from a man aged 18 to 30 in good health. The CDR3 loop reads CASSEAGPLSTDTQYF. The nucleotides are TGTGCCAGCAGTGAAGCGGGGCCGTTAAGCACAGATACGCAGTATTTT.